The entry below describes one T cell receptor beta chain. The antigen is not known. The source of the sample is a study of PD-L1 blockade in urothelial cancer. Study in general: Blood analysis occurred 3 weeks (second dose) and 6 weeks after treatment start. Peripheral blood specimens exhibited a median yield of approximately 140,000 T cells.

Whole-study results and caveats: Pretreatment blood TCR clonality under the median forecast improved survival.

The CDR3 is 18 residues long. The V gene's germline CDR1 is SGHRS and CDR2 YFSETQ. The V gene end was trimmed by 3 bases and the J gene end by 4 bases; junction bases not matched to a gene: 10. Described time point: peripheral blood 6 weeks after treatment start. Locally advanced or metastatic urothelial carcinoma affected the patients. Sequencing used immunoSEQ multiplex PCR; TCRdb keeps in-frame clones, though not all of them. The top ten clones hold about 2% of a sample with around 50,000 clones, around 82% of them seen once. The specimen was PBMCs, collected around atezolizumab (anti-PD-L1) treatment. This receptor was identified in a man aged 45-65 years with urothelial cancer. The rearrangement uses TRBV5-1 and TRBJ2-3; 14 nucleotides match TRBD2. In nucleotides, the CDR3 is TGCGCCAGCAGCTACTCCGGGACTAGCGGGAGAGGCCCAGATACGCAGTATTTT. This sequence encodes CASSYSGTSGRGPDTQYF.